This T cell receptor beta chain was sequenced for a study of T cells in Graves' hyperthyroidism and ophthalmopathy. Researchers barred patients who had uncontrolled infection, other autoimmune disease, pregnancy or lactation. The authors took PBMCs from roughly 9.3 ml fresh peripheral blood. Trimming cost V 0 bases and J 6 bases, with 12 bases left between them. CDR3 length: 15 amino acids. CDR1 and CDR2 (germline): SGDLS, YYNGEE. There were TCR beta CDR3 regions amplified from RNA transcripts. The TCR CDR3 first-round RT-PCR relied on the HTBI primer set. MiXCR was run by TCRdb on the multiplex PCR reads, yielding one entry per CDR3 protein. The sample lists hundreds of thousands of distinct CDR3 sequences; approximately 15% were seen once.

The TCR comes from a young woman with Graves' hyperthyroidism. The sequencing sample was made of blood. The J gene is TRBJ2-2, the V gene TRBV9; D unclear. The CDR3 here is CASSVGHHLAGELFF. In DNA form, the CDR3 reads TGTGCCAGCAGCGTAGGACACCACCTTGCCGGGGAGCTGTTTTTT.